Following are 22 T cell receptor beta chains from one sample sequenced in a study of blood T cell repertoires in COVID-19. TCRdb's copy holds only in-frame clones and misses some; the assay was immunoSEQ multiplex PCR. The sample contains 300,000 to 350,000 clones, more than 70% of which appear only once. Sequencing used peripheral blood. Receptors originate from a woman between 65 and 79 years old with COVID-19, enrolled during active disease.

The rearrangement uses TRBV28 and TRBJ1-6; the D is unclear. Trimming shortened V by 6 bases and J by 7 bases, and 22 bases separated the two germline ends. The CDR3 runs 17 residues. The germline gives CDR1 MDHEN, CDR2 SYDVKM. CDR3 loop: CASRREGGMGWNSPLHF. For the CDR3, the DNA is TGTGCCAGCAGGAGGGAAGGAGGGATGGGGTGGAATTCACCCCTCCACTTT.

Turning to this clone: Other DNA sequences within the sample encode an identical CDR3. The chain carries TRBV9 and TRBJ2-3; maybe TRBD2 (5 bases). CDR1 SGDLS and CDR2 YYNGEE come from the germline V gene. The V and J ends lost 3 bases and 3 bases respectively, with 8 bases between them. This CDR3 is built from 13 residues. The CDR3 DNA follows: TGTGCCAGCAGCGGCGGGCTAACAGATACGCAGTATTTT. It is translated as CASSGGLTDTQYF.

The rearrangement links TRBV6-6 to TRBJ1-1, with 9 bases matching TRBD1. The germline V gene has CDR1 MNHNY and CDR2 SVGAGI (reference sequence). The CDR3 contains 14 residues. V shed 4 bases, J shed 4 bases, and the junction held 4 bases outside the gene matches. The CDR3 here is CASSSTGGVTEAFF. DNA of the CDR3: TGTGCCAGCAGTTCCACAGGGGGCGTCACTGAAGCTTTCTTT.

This chain joins TRBV5-1 and TRBJ1-4; 7 bases align to TRBD1. The V segment lost 3 bases and the J segment 8 bases; nucleotides outside the gene matches: 10. Per germline, CDR1 SGHRS and CDR2 YFSETQ. The CDR3 has 15 residues. The CDR3 bases are TGCGCCAGCAGCTGGGGGACAGCTATGGGGGAAAAACTGTTTTTT. Translating it yields CASSWGTAMGEKLFF.

Here the CDR3 reads CASSRDVYGYTF. The DNA for the CDR3 is TGTGCCAGCAGTCGAGATGTCTATGGCTACACCTTC. The gene calls are TRBV2 and TRBJ1-2, with D unclear. Trimming shortened V by 5 bases and J by 4 bases, and 8 bases separated the two germline ends. CDR1 is SNHLY, CDR2 FYNNEI, per germline. The CDR3 consists of 12 residues.

The chain has TRBV19 and TRBJ2-7, with 10 bases lining up with TRBD2. CDR1 is LNHDA, CDR2 SQIVND, per germline (reference sequence). Trimming at V came to 3 bases and at J to 2 bases, leaving 7 bases not matched to a gene. The CDR3 runs 16 residues. CDR3 DNA: TGTGCCAGTAGTATCACGATTAGCGGGGGGCCCTACGAGCAGTACTTC. Encoded protein: CASSITISGGPYEQYF. Full variable domain (rest looked up from reference TRBV19 and TRBJ2-7): DGGITQSPKYLFRKEGQNVTLSCEQNLNHDAMYWYRQDPGQGLRLIYYSQIVNDFQKGDIAEGYSVSREKKESFPLTVTSAQKNPTAFYLCASSITISGGPYEQYFGPGTRLTVT.

The rearrangement uses TRBV11-3 and TRBJ2-3, with D perhaps TRBD1 (5 bases). The CDR3 is 13 residues long. Trimming took off 3 bases at V and 4 bases at J, with 8 bases between the two ends. CDR1 SGHNT and CDR2 YENEEA come from the germline V gene. In DNA form, the CDR3 reads TGTGCCAGCAGCTTGTGGGGCCCAGATACGCAGTATTTT. Translated, it gives CASSLWGPDTQYF.

The chain combines TRBV7-8 with TRBJ2-5; tentative D call: TRBD2 (6 bases). Germline V gene sequence: CDR1 SGHVS, CDR2 FQNEAQ. The CDR3 contains 14 residues. Trimming left V 4 bases short and J 5 bases short, with 14 bases between. CDR3 coding DNA: TGTGCCAGCAGCTCATCTAGCGTTTTGGAGACCCAGTACTTC. Translated: CASSSSSVLETQYF.

The gene calls are TRBV12-3 or TRBV12-4 and TRBJ1-1, with 7 bases that match TRBD1. The CDR3 runs to 12 residues. V was pared by 6 bases and J by 9 bases, with 7 bases of the junction left unmatched. CDR3 nucleotide sequence: TGTGCCAGCAGGAAAAGGGGGCAACAAGCTTTCTTT. Amino acid sequence: CASRKRGQQAFF.

The CDR3 coding sequence is TGTGCCAGCAGCCTAGATCACCGGGACAGGGCGGAGAAGACCCAGTACTTC. It specifies CASSLDHRDRAEKTQYF. The rearrangement links TRBV3-1 (or the pseudogene TRBV3-2) to TRBJ2-5; the match to TRBD1 covers 9 bases. J was trimmed by 6 bases and V by 4 bases; bases with no gene match: 15. The CDR3 spans 17 residues. CDR1 LGHDT and CDR2 YNNKEL come from the germline V gene (reference sequence).

The genes are TRBV28 and TRBJ2-1, with 9 bases identical to TRBD1. The V gene end was trimmed by 4 bases and the J gene end by 6 bases; junction bases not matched to a gene: 7. CDR3 length equals 15 residues. The germline CDR1 and CDR2 sequences are MDHEN and SYDVKM. DNA of the CDR3: TGTGCCAGCAGTTACTCGGGACAGGGACGCAATGAGCAGTTCTTC. Its translation: CASSYSGQGRNEQFF. Full variable domain (remainder filled in from reference TRBV28 and TRBJ2-1): DVKVTQSSRYLVKRTGEKVFLECVQDMDHENMFWYRQDPGLGLRLIYFSYDVKMKEKGDIPEGYSVSREKKERFSLILESASTNQTSMYLCASSYSGQGRNEQFFGPGTRLTVL.

The chain joins TRBV7-2 to TRBJ2-1, with D tentatively TRBD2 (6 bases). Germline V lookup: CDR1 SGHTA, CDR2 FQGNSA. This CDR3 contains 13 residues. V gave up 6 bases and J gave up 1 base, with 7 bases separating them. CDR3 protein: CASSGLSYNEQFF. The CDR3 DNA sequence: TGTGCCAGCAGTGGACTATCCTACAATGAGCAGTTCTTC.

This clone was found a few times. The J gene is TRBJ1-1, the V gene TRBV12-3 or TRBV12-4; D possibly corresponds to TRBD1 (5 bases). V was shortened by 10 bases and J by 4 bases, with 7 bases between the two germline ends. The CDR3 contains 10 residues. For the CDR3, the DNA is TGTGCCATCGGGGGCACTGAAGCTTTCTTT. Protein sequence: CAIGGTEAFF.

There are many counts of this clone. This chain connects TRBV7-8 to TRBJ2-1; D perhaps matches TRBD1 (5 bases). The germline V gene encodes CDR1 SGHVS and CDR2 FQNEAQ. The CDR3 is 11 amino acids. The germline V and J ends were trimmed by 4 bases and 10 bases, with 8 bases remaining between them. The CDR3 coding sequence is TGTGCCAGCAGCTCGACAGTAGAGCAGTTCTTC. This translates into CASSSTVEQFF. The full variable domain, rest sourced from reference TRBV7-8 and TRBJ2-1, is GAGVSQSPRYKVAKRGQDVALRCDPISGHVSLFWYQQALGQGPEFLTYFQNEAQLDKSGLPSDRFFAERPEGSVSTLKIQRTQQEDSAVYLCASSSTVEQFFGPGTRLTVL.

This rearrangement joins TRBV5-6 to TRBJ1-1; no definite D call. Deletions cut 0 bases from V and 0 bases from J, with 15 bases between. CDR3 length: 17 amino acids. Germline V CDR1 and CDR2: SGHDT, YYEEEE. CDR3 DNA: TGTGCCAGCAGCTTGGGAGCAGGTGCCGGCATGAACACTGAAGCTTTCTTT. It codes for CASSLGAGAGMNTEAFF. Drawing the rest from reference TRBV5-6 and TRBJ1-1, the complete variable domain is DAGVTQSPTHLIKTRGQQVTLRCSPKSGHDTVSWYQQALGQGPQFIFQYYEEEERQRGNFPDRFSGHQFPNYSSELNVNALLLGDSALYLCASSLGAGAGMNTEAFFGQGTRLTVV.

The chain is built from TRBV7-2 and TRBJ2-7; TRBD2 matches 11 bases. There are 17 residues in the CDR3. Germline V gene data show CDR1 as SGHTA and CDR2 as FQGNSA. Losses at the gene ends were 7 bases for V and 1 base for J; bases not matched to a gene: 12. The CDR3 DNA reads as TGTGCCAGCATGCTCAAGACTAGCGGGACTTTTTCCTACGAGCAGTACTTC. As protein: CASMLKTSGTFSYEQYF.

This clone was seen only once. The chain carries TRBV7-2 and TRBJ2-7, with 16 bases lining up with TRBD2. This CDR3 spans 17 amino acids. CDR1 is SGHTA, CDR2 FQGNSA, per germline. V shed 4 bases and J 9 bases; nucleotides not matched to a gene: 12. CDR3 region: CASSSTGTSGGARRQYF. CDR3 coding DNA: TGTGCCAGCAGCTCTACCGGGACTAGCGGGGGGGCCAGGCGGCAGTACTTC. The entire variable domain, with the rest obtained from reference TRBV7-2 and TRBJ2-7, is as follows: GAGVSQSPSNKVTEKGKDVELRCDPISGHTALYWYRQSLGQGLEFLIYFQGNSAPDKSGLPSDRFSAERTGGSVSTLTIQRTQQEDSAVYLCASSSTGTSGGARRQYFGPGTRLTVT.

The CDR3: CASSDQGTGTYEQYF. CDR3 bases: TGTGCCAGTAGTGATCAGGGGACAGGGACCTACGAGCAGTACTTC. V usage is TRBV19 and J usage is TRBJ2-7, with 9 nucleotides matching TRBD1. The CDR3 is 15 amino acids. Germline CDR1 reads LNHDA; CDR2 reads SQIVND (reference sequence). Germline trimming cut 5 bases from V and 2 bases from J; bases unmatched to any gene: 7. Looking up the rest from reference TRBV19 and TRBJ2-7 gives the full variable domain: DGGITQSPKYLFRKEGQNVTLSCEQNLNHDAMYWYRQDPGQGLRLIYYSQIVNDFQKGDIAEGYSVSREKKESFPLTVTSAQKNPTAFYLCASSDQGTGTYEQYFGPGTRLTVT.

This chain links TRBV27 with TRBJ2-4; 10 positions agree with TRBD1. The CDR3 covers 13 residues. Germline-derived CDR1 and CDR2 are MNHEY and SMNVEV (reference sequence). Trimming took 7 bases from V and 6 from J; bases not matched to a gene: 3. The CDR3 here is CASTWTGGNIQYF. In DNA form, the CDR3 reads TGTGCCAGCACCTGGACAGGGGGAAACATTCAGTACTTC.

V usage is TRBV14 and J usage is TRBJ1-1; D may be TRBD1 (5 bases). V was pared by 2 bases and J by 3 bases, with 13 bases between. Germline V gives CDR1 SGHDN, CDR2 FVKESK. This CDR3 has 15 amino acids. The chain's CDR3 is CASSQPRAGDTEAFF. For the CDR3, the DNA is TGTGCCAGCAGCCAACCTCGAGCGGGGGACACTGAAGCTTTCTTT.

The V call is TRBV5-4, the J call TRBJ2-3; D perhaps matches TRBD2 (6 bases). The V gene lost 0 bases and the J gene lost 6 bases, with 8 bases spanning the gap. The CDR3 sequence is 13 residues long. Germline V CDR1 and CDR2: SGHNT, YYREEE (reference sequence). CDR3 sequence (DNA): TGTGCCAGCAGCTTGGCGCTAGCGGATACGCAGTATTTT. It encodes CASSLALADTQYF.

This sequence joins TRBV2 and TRBJ1-5, with 8 bases fitting TRBD1. Germline loops: CDR1 SNHLY, CDR2 FYNNEI. The CDR3 extends over 14 amino acids. Losses at the gene ends were 6 bases for V and 7 bases for J; bases not matched to a gene: 8. CDR3 region: CASRAGGGKQPQHF. The CDR3 DNA follows: TGTGCCAGCAGAGCAGGGGGCGGAAAACAGCCCCAGCATTTT.